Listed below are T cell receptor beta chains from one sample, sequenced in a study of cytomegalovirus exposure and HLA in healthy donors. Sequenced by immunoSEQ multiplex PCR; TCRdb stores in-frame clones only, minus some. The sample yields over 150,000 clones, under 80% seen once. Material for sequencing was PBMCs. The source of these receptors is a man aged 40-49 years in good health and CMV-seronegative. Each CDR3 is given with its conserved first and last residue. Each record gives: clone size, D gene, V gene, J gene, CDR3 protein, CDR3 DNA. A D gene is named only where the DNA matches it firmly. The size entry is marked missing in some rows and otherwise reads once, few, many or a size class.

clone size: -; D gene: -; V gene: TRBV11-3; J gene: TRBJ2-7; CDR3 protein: CASSLDGRGAYEQYF; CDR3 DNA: TGTGCCAGCAGCTTAGATGGGCGGGGAGCCTACGAGCAGTACTTC
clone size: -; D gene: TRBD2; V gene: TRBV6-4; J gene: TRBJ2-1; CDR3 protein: CASSVGGGSSNEQFF; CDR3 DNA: TGTGCCAGCAGTGTTGGCGGGGGGTCCTCGAATGAGCAGTTCTTC
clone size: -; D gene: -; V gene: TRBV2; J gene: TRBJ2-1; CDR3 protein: CASSGPGLWGIGEQFF; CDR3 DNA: TGTGCCAGCAGTGGACCGGGACTTTGGGGAATTGGTGAGCAGTTCTTC
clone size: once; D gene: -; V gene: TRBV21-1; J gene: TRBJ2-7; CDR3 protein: CATKQGAVAYEQYF; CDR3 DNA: TGTGCCACCAAACAGGGGGCGGTTGCCTACGAGCAGTACTTC
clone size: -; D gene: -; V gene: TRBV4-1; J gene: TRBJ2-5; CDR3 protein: CASSQLMMGEGFETQYF; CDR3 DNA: TGCGCCAGCAGCCAACTGATGATGGGCGAGGGATTCGAGACCCAGTACTTC
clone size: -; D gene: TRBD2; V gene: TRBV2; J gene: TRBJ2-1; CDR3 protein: CASTRTSGGHNEQFF; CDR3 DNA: TGTGCCAGCACCAGGACTAGCGGGGGCCACAATGAGCAGTTCTTC
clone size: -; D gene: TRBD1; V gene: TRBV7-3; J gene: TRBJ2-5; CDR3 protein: CASSLGQLVQETQYF; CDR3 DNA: TGTGCCAGCAGCCTGGGACAGCTAGTTCAAGAGACCCAGTACTTC
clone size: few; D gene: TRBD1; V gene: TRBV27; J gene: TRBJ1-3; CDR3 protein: CASSSPPGQGSGNTIYF; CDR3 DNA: TGTGCCAGCAGTTCCCCGCCGGGACAGGGCTCTGGAAACACCATATATTTT
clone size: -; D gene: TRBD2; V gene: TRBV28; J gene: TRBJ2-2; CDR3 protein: CASRSFSGGNTGELFF; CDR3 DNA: TGTGCCAGCAGATCCTTTAGCGGGGGGAACACCGGGGAGCTGTTTTTT
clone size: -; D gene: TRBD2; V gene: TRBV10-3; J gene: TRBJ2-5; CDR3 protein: CAISESALLAGKETQYF; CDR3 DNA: TGTGCCATCAGTGAGTCGGCACTACTAGCGGGGAAGGAGACCCAGTACTTC
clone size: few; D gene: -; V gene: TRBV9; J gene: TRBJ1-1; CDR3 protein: CASSVEAGRNTEAFF; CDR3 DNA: TGTGCCAGCAGCGTAGAAGCGGGAAGGAACACTGAAGCTTTCTTT
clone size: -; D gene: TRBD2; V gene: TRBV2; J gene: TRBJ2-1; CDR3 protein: CASVLLAGEQFF; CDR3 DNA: TGTGCCAGCGTCCTTTTAGCGGGGGAGCAGTTCTTC
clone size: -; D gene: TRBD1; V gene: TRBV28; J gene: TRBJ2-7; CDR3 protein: CASSLLWGQGRYEQYF; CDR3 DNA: TGTGCCAGCAGTCTACTGTGGGGACAGGGGAGGTACGAGCAGTACTTC
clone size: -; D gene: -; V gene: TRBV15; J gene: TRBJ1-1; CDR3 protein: CATSRPVRDTEAFF; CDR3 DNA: TGTGCCACCAGCAGACCCGTCAGGGACACTGAAGCTTTCTTT
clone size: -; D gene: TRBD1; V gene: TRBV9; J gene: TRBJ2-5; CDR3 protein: CASSATGGTREETQYF; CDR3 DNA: TGTGCCAGCAGCGCAACAGGGGGGACGAGGGAAGAGACCCAGTACTTC
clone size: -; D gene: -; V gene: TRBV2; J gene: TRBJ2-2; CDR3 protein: CASRGDLSGELFF; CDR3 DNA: TGTGCCAGCAGGGGGGACTTATCCGGGGAGCTGTTTTTT
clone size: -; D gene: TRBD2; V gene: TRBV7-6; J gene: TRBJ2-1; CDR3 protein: CASSFSGLATEQFF; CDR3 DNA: TGTGCCAGCAGCTTTTCGGGACTAGCTACTGAGCAGTTCTTC
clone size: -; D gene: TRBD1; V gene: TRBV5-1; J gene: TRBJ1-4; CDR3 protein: CASSLEGAREKLFF; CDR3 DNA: TGCGCCAGCAGCTTGGAGGGGGCGCGTGAAAAACTGTTTTTT
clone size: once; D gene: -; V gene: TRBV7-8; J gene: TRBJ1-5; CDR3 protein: CASSLGPGPHQPQHF; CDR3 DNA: TGTGCCAGCAGCTTGGGGCCGGGCCCCCATCAGCCCCAGCATTTT
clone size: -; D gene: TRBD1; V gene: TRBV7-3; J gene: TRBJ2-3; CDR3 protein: CASSSGQVDGADTQYF; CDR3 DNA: TGTGCCAGCAGCTCCGGACAGGTAGACGGGGCAGATACGCAGTATTTT
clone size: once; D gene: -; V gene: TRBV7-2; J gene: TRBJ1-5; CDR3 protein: CASSLGGNSNQPQHF; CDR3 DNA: TGTGCCAGCAGCTTAGGAGGGAATAGCAATCAGCCCCAGCATTTT
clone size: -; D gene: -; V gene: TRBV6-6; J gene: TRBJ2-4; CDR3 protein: CASTVAPLAKNIQYF; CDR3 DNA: TGTGCCAGCACCGTAGCCCCGCTAGCCAAAAACATTCAGTACTTC
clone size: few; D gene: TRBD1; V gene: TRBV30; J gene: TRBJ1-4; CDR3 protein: CAWSGHVRTGVGEKLFF; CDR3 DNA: TGTGCCTGGAGCGGCCATGTGCGGACAGGGGTGGGGGAAAAACTGTTTTTT
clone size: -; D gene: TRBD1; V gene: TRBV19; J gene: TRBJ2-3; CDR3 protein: CASSSDRVSDTQYF; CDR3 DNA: TGTGCCAGCTCCTCGGACAGGGTATCAGATACGCAGTATTTT
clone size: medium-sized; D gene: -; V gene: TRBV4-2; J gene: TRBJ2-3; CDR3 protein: CASSQVLEADTQYF; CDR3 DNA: TGTGCCAGCAGCCAAGTTCTAGAGGCAGATACGCAGTATTTT
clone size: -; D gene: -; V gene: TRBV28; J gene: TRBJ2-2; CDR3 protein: CASSWPGTGELFF; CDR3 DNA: TGTGCCAGCAGTTGGCCGGGGACCGGGGAGCTGTTTTTT
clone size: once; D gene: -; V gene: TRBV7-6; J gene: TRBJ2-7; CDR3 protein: CASSGTGYEQYF; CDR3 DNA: TGTGCCAGCAGCGGAACAGGGTACGAGCAGTACTTC